A selection of T cell receptor beta chains follows, all from one sample in a study. TCRdb re-called the 5' RACE reads through MiXCR, storing one row per CDR3 protein. In the table there are 9,500 to 15,000 distinct CDR3 sequences, about 53% of which are singletons. The sample was tumor-infiltrating Tregs sorted from the breast tumor. These receptors were taken from a female donor with breast cancer. Each CDR3 is given with its conserved first and last residue. A D gene is named only where the DNA matches it firmly. A row's size may be missing; if present it is once, few, many or a size class.

V gene	clone size	D gene	J gene	CDR3 protein	CDR3 DNA
TRBV19	-	-	TRBJ2-1	CASSSRVGNEQFF	TGTGCCAGTAGTAGTAGGGTGGGTAATGAGCAGTTCTTC
TRBV20-1	-	TRBD2	TRBJ2-2	CSAGRSTGGTGELFF	TGCAGTGCTGGCCGTTCAACGGGAGGGACCGGGGAGCTGTTTTTT
TRBV3-1	few	TRBD2	TRBJ2-3	CASSRDLAMTSRRDTQYF	TGTGCCAGCAGCCGAGATCTGGCGATGACTAGCCGTAGAGATACGCAGTATTTT
TRBV5-4	few	-	TRBJ2-5	CASSLAGETQYF	TGTGCCAGCAGCCTCGCAGGGGAGACCCAGTACTTC
TRBV4-1	few	-	TRBJ2-6	CASSRGGLAGANVLTF	TGCGCCAGCAGCAGAGGGGGGCTCGCTGGGGCCAACGTCCTGACTTTC
TRBV11-3	few	TRBD1	TRBJ1-3	CASSPGQGPGNTIYF	TGTGCCAGCAGCCCGGGACAGGGGCCTGGAAACACCATATATTTT
TRBV4-3	-	TRBD2	TRBJ2-1	CASRAVAGVNEQFF	TGCGCCAGCAGGGCAGTAGCGGGGGTTAATGAGCAGTTCTTC
TRBV20-1	-	TRBD2	TRBJ2-2	CSAISTSAPNTGELFF	TGCAGTGCTATTTCGACTAGCGCCCCGAACACCGGGGAGCTGTTTTTT
TRBV7-2	few	-	TRBJ1-3	CASSLGGSGNTIYF	TGTGCCAGCAGCTTAGGAGGGTCTGGAAACACCATATATTTT
TRBV5-1	few	-	TRBJ2-1	CASSLEGIKQFF	TGCGCCAGCAGCTTGGAGGGGATCAAGCAGTTCTTC
TRBV6-1	-	-	TRBJ1-2	CASTTDTYYGYTF	TGTGCCAGCACCACAGACACATACTATGGCTACACCTTC
TRBV4-3	-	-	TRBJ1-6	CASSQGVLGAWSPLHF	TGCGCCAGCAGCCAAGGGGTGTTGGGGGCTTGGTCACCCCTCCACTTT
TRBV15	-	TRBD2	TRBJ2-1	CATGLADYNEQFF	TGTGCCACCGGACTAGCGGATTACAATGAGCAGTTCTTC
TRBV12-3/TRBV12-4	-	-	TRBJ2-1	CASSLSQDEFF	TGTGCCAGCAGTTTGTCCCAGGATGAGTTCTTC
TRBV2	-	-	TRBJ2-5	CASSHRVKETQYF	TGTGCCAGCAGTCATAGAGTAAAAGAGACCCAGTACTTC
TRBV29-1	few	TRBD2	TRBJ2-1	CSGGRAYEQFF	TGCAGCGGGGGGAGGGCGTATGAGCAGTTCTTC
TRBV5-1	-	TRBD1	TRBJ2-5	CASSLGQGEETQYF	TGCGCCAGCAGCTTGGGACAGGGTGAAGAGACCCAGTACTTC
TRBV20-1	few	-	TRBJ2-7	CSLGGHPYEQYF	TGCAGTCTGGGAGGACACCCCTACGAGCAGTACTTC
TRBV4-1	-	-	TRBJ2-2	CASSQAAGLNTGELFF	TGCGCCAGCAGCCAAGCCGCGGGACTCAACACCGGGGAGCTGTTTTTT
TRBV7-6	once	TRBD1	TRBJ1-6	CASSLTGQGDSPLHF	TGTGCCAGCAGCTTAACGGGACAGGGTGATTCACCCCTCCACTTT
TRBV3-1	few	-	TRBJ2-5	CASSQARQETQYF	TGTGCCAGCAGCCAAGCCCGGCAAGAGACCCAGTACTTC
TRBV4-3	-	-	TRBJ1-1	CASSQDFVTEAFF	TGTGCCAGCAGCCAAGATTTTGTGACTGAAGCTTTCTTT
TRBV20-1	-	-	TRBJ2-2	CSVADGELFF	TGCAGTGTCGCCGACGGGGAGCTGTTTTTT
TRBV10-3	-	-	TRBJ1-1	CAISDDRQNTEASF	TGTGCCATCAGTGACGACAGGCAGAACACTGAAGCTTCCTTT
TRBV18	-	-	TRBJ2-4	CASSSSESKNIQYF	TGTGCCAGCTCATCCAGTGAGTCGAAAAACATTCAGTACTTC
TRBV5-1	once	-	TRBJ2-2	CASSLGAANTGELFF	TGCGCCAGCAGCTTGGGAGCGGCTAACACCGGGGAGCTGTTTTTT
TRBV28	once	-	TRBJ2-1	CASGYGLREQFF	TGTGCCAGCGGATATGGACTTCGGGAGCAGTTCTTC
TRBV5-1	-	-	TRBJ1-5	CASSLGTADNQPQHF	TGCGCCAGCAGCTTGGGGACGGCGGACAATCAGCCCCAGCATTTT
TRBV20-1	few	TRBD2	TRBJ2-1	CSAVRLAGGYNEQFF	TGCAGTGCTGTACGGCTAGCGGGAGGATACAATGAGCAGTTCTTC
TRBV6-2/TRBV6-3	-	TRBD2	TRBJ2-2	CASSYSVLAGAGELFF	TGTGCCAGCAGTTACTCTGTCCTAGCGGGAGCCGGGGAGCTGTTTTTT
TRBV6-2/TRBV6-3	-	TRBD1	TRBJ1-5	CASSRPGGSNQPQHF	TGTGCCAGCAGTCGACCAGGGGGCAGCAATCAGCCCCAGCATTTT
TRBV5-1	-	TRBD1	TRBJ2-1	CASLPNRGRQQFF	TGCGCCAGCCTACCGAACAGGGGAAGACAGCAGTTCTTC
TRBV29-1	few	TRBD2	TRBJ2-4	CSVGSGGNIQYF	TGCAGCGTTGGCTCCGGGGGGAACATTCAGTACTTC
TRBV25-1	-	-	TRBJ1-1	CASQLGGDTEAFF	TGTGCCAGCCAACTTGGGGGGGACACTGAAGCTTTCTTT
TRBV10-2	-	-	TRBJ2-7	CASSELSYEQYF	TGCGCCAGCAGTGAGCTAAGTTACGAGCAGTACTTC
TRBV29-1	-	TRBD1	TRBJ2-2	CSVDRQGGTGELFF	TGCAGCGTTGACCGACAGGGGGGAACCGGGGAGCTGTTTTTT
TRBV5-1	-	-	TRBJ2-7	CASSASRGAGSYEQYF	TGCGCCAGCAGCGCCAGTAGGGGCGCAGGAAGCTACGAGCAGTACTTC
TRBV5-1	few	TRBD1	TRBJ2-1	CASGQGGEQFF	TGCGCCAGCGGACAGGGAGGAGAGCAGTTCTTC